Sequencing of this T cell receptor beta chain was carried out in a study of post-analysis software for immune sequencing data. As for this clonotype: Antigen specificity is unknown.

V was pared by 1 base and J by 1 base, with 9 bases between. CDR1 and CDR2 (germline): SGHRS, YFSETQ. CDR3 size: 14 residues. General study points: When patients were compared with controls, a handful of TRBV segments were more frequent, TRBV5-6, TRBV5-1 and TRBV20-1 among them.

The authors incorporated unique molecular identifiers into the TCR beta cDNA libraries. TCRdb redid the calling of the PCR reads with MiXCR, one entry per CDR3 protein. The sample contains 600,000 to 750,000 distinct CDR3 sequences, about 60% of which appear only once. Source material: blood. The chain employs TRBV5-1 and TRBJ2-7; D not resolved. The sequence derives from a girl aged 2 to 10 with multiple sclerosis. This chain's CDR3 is CASSLSAPSYEQYF. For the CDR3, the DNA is TGCGCCAGCAGCTTGAGCGCCCCGTCCTACGAGCAGTACTTC.